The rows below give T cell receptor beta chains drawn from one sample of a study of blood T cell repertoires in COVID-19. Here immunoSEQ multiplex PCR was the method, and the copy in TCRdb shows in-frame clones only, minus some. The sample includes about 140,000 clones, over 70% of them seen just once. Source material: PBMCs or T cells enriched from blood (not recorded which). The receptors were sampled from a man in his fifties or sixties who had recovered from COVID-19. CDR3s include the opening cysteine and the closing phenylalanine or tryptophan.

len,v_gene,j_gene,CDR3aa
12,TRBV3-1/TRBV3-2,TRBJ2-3,CASSPTGDTQYF
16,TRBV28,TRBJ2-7,CASIPTGTVAGGEQYF
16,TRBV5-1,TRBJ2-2,CASSSDTGANTGELFF
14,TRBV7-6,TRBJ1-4,CASSQDLTRGELFF
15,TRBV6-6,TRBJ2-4,CASSRTELAKNIQYF
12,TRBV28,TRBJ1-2,CASTVDSYGYTF
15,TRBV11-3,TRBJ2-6,CASSRNSMGANVLTF
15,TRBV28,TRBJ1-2,CASSSPGTGNYGYTF
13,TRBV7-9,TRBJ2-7,CASTTDGPGEQYF
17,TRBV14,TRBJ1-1,CASSQMRGEVGDTEAFF
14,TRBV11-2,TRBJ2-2,CASSLLPDTGELFF
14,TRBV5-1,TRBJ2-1,CASSLTSGGNEQFF
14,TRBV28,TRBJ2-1,CASSGLVPYNEQFF
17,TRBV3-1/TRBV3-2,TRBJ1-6,CASSQYSELSYNSPLHF
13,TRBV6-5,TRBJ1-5,CASSPNSNQPQHF
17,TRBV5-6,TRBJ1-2,CASSYPRDRALSYGYTF
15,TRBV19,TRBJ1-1,CASSMSRGGWTEAFF
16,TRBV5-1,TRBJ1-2,CASSHRGDRVSNGYTF
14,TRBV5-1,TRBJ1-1,CASSSKAQVSEAFF
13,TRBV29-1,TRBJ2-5,CSVAGQGQGTQYF
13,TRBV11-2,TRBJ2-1,CASSLTASGEQFF
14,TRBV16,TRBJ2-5,CASSLGQERLAQYF
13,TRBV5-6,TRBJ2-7,CASLRDRDYEQYF
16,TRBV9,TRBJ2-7,CASSVDQTGWRNEQYF